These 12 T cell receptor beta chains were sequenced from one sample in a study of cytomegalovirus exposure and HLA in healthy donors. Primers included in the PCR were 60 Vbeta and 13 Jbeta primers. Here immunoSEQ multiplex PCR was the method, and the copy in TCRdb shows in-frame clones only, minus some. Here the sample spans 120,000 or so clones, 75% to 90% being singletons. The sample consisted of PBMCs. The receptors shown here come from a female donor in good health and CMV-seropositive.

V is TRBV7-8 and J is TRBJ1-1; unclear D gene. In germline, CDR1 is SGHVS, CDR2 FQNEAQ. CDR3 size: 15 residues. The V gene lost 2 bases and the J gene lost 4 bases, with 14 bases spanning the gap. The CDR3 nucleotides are TGTGCCAGCAGCTTATTCAGCCCTAGGAGCACTGAAGCTTTCTTT. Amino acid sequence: CASSLFSPRSTEAFF.

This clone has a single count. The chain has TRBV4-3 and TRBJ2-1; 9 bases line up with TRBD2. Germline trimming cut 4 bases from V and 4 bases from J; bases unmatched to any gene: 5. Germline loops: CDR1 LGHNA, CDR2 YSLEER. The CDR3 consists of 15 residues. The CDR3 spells CASSPRSGGYNEQFF. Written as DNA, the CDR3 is TGCGCCAGCAGCCCCAGGAGCGGGGGGTACAATGAGCAGTTCTTC.

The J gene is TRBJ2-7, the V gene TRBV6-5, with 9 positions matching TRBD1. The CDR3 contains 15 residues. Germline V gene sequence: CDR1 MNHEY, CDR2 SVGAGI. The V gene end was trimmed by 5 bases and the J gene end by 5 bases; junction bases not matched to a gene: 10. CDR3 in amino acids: CASSLLGTGNHEQYF. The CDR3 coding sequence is TGTGCCAGCAGTCTTCTCGGGACAGGGAACCACGAGCAGTACTTC.

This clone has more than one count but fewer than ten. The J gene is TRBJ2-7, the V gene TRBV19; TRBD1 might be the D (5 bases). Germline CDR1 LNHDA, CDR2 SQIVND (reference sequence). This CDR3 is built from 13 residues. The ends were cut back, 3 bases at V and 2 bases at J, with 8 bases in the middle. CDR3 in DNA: TGTGCCAGTAGTATCGGCAGGGCCTACGAGCAGTACTTC. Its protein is CASSIGRAYEQYF.

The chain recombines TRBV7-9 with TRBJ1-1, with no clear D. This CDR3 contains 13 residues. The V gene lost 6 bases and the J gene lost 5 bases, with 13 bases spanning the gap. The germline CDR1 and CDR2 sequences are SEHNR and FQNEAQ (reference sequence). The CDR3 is CASSPTGATEAFF. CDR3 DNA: TGTGCCAGCAGTCCCACGGGTGCGACTGAAGCTTTCTTT.

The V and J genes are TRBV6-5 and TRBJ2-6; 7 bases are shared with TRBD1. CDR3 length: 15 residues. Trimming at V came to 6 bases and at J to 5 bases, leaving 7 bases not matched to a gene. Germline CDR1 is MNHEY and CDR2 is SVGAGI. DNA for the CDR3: TGTGCCAGCAGCCGGGACAGCTTACGGGCCAACGTCCTGACTTTC. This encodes CASSRDSLRANVLTF.

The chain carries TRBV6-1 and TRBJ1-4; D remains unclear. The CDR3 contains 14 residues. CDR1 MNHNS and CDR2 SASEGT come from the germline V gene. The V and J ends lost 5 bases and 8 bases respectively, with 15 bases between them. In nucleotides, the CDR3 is TGTGCCAGCAGTATCATCCGGAGTGTCGAAAAACTGTTTTTT. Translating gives CASSIIRSVEKLFF.

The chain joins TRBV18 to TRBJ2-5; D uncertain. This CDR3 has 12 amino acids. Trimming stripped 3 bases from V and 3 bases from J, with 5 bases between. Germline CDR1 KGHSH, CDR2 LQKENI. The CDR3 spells CASSPVEETQYF. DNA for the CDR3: TGTGCCAGCTCACCGGTAGAAGAGACCCAGTACTTC.

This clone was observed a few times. The CDR3 region is CASSPNSGTGFGYTF. The CDR3 DNA is TGTGCCAGCTCACCTAATTCCGGGACAGGGTTTGGCTACACCTTC. The chain employs TRBV18 and TRBJ1-2; TRBD1 agrees at 9 bases. This CDR3 has 15 residues. From germline, CDR1 is KGHSH and CDR2 LQKENI. The J segment lost 7 bases and the V segment lost 3 bases, leaving 9 bases of the junction unmatched.

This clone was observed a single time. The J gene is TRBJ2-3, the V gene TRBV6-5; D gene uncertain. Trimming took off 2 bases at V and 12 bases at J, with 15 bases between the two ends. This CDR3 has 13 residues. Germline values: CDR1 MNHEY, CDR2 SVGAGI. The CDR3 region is CASSYDRLRPQYF. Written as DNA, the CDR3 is TGTGCCAGCAGTTACGACCGACTTCGCCCCCAGTATTTT.

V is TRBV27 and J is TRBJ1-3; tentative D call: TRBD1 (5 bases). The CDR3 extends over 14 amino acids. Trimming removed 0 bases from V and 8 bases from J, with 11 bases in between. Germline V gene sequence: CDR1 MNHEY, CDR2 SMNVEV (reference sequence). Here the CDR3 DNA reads TGTGCCAGCAGTTTATCAGGAGGGGCTGACACCATATATTTT. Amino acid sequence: CASSLSGGADTIYF.

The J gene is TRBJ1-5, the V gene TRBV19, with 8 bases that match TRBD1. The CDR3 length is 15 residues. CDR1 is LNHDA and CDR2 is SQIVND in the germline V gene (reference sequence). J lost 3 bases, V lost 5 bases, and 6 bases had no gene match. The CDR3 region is CASSFTGGSNQPQHF. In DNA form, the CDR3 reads TGTGCCAGTAGTTTTACAGGGGGATCCAATCAGCCCCAGCATTTT.